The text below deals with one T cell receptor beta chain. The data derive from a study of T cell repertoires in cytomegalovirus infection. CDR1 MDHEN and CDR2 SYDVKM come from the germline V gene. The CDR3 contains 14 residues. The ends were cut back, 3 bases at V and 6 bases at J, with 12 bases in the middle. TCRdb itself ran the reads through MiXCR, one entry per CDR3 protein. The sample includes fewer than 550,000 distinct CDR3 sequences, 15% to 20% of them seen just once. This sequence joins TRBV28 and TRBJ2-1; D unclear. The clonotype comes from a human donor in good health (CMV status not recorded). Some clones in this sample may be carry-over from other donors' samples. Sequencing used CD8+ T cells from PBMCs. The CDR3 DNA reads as TGTGCCAGCAGTTTTAGGACGGAGTTCAATGAGCAGTTCTTC. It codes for CASSFRTEFNEQFF. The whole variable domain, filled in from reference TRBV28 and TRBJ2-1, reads DVKVTQSSRYLVKRTGEKVFLECVQDMDHENMFWYRQDPGLGLRLIYFSYDVKMKEKGDIPEGYSVSREKKERFSLILESASTNQTSMYLCASSFRTEFNEQFFGPGTRLTVL.